The rows below give T cell receptor beta chains drawn from one sample of a study of T cell responses to AZD1222 COVID-19 vaccine. Libraries were prepared by immunoSEQ multiplex PCR; TCRdb keeps only in-frame clonotypes and omits some of them. The data show about 150,000 clones, with approximately 95% seen just once and 6.5% to 8% held by the top ten. The specimen comprised peripheral blood, sampled 28 days after the second AZD1222 dose. The receptors stem from an adult who received the AZD1222 COVID-19 vaccine. The CDR3 runs from the conserved cysteine through the conserved F or W. D genes are given only for firm matches. Expanded clones get a size class; other rows say once, few or many, or leave the size out.

V gene: TRBV4-3; clone size: .; J gene: TRBJ1-5; D gene: .; CDR3 DNA: TGCGCCAGCAGCCAAGATCTGAATCAGCCCCAGCATTTT; CDR3 protein: CASSQDLNQPQHF
V gene: TRBV19; clone size: .; J gene: TRBJ1-3; D gene: .; CDR3 DNA: TGTGCCAGTAGTATAGGACTCCTGTCGGGAAACACCATATATTTT; CDR3 protein: CASSIGLLSGNTIYF
V gene: TRBV7-9; clone size: .; J gene: TRBJ1-2; D gene: .; CDR3 DNA: TGTGCCAGCGGAACGACGGGCGAGAACTATGGCTACACCTTC; CDR3 protein: CASGTTGENYGYTF
V gene: TRBV6-5; clone size: .; J gene: TRBJ1-2; D gene: TRBD1; CDR3 DNA: TGTGCCAGCATGACAGGGGAACTGAAAGGCTACACCTTC; CDR3 protein: CASMTGELKGYTF
V gene: TRBV2; clone size: .; J gene: TRBJ1-2; D gene: .; CDR3 DNA: TGTGCCAGCGGGAGCGATGGCTACACCTTC; CDR3 protein: CASGSDGYTF
V gene: TRBV7-9; clone size: .; J gene: TRBJ2-1; D gene: .; CDR3 DNA: TGTGCCAGCAGCTTAGGCCCAGGCAATGAGCAGTTCTTC; CDR3 protein: CASSLGPGNEQFF
V gene: TRBV19; clone size: .; J gene: TRBJ2-3; D gene: TRBD2; CDR3 DNA: TGTGCCAGTAGGTCGGGACTAGCGGGGATGGATACGCAGTATTTT; CDR3 protein: CASRSGLAGMDTQYF
V gene: TRBV2; clone size: .; J gene: TRBJ1-5; D gene: .; CDR3 DNA: TGTGCCAGCCACCGAGACGGTCGCAATCAGCCCCAGCATTTT; CDR3 protein: CASHRDGRNQPQHF
V gene: TRBV6-5; clone size: .; J gene: TRBJ1-1; D gene: .; CDR3 DNA: TGTGCCAGCTCGGCGAGTGGGCGCGCTGAAGCTTTCTTT; CDR3 protein: CASSASGRAEAFF
V gene: TRBV19; clone size: .; J gene: TRBJ1-5; D gene: .; CDR3 DNA: TGTGCCAGTAGTGAATCATTCGCTCAGCCCCAGCATTTT; CDR3 protein: CASSESFAQPQHF
V gene: TRBV19; clone size: .; J gene: TRBJ1-5; D gene: .; CDR3 DNA: TGTGCCAGTAGTTTATTGAGGGGCAATCAGCCCCAGCATTTT; CDR3 protein: CASSLLRGNQPQHF
V gene: TRBV19; clone size: .; J gene: TRBJ2-1; D gene: .; CDR3 DNA: TGTGCCACCGCTCCAGGGCAGGTCATCTACAATGAGCAGTTCTTC; CDR3 protein: CATAPGQVIYNEQFF
V gene: TRBV19; clone size: .; J gene: TRBJ1-1; D gene: .; CDR3 DNA: TGTGCCAGTAGTACCGAGACAGGACCTATGAACACTGAAGCTTTCTTT; CDR3 protein: CASSTETGPMNTEAFF
V gene: TRBV7-8; clone size: .; J gene: TRBJ1-2; D gene: .; CDR3 DNA: TGTGCCAGCAGCTTGGGGAACAGCGTCTATGGCTACACCTTC; CDR3 protein: CASSLGNSVYGYTF
V gene: TRBV19; clone size: .; J gene: TRBJ1-5; D gene: TRBD1; CDR3 DNA: TGTGCCAGCTCCCCAACGAACCGACAGGGGCGGCATCAGCCCCAGCATTTT; CDR3 protein: CASSPTNRQGRHQPQHF
V gene: TRBV7-8; clone size: .; J gene: TRBJ2-1; D gene: .; CDR3 DNA: TGTGCCAGCAGCCCCACGGAGTTAGCGCATGAGCAGTTCTTC; CDR3 protein: CASSPTELAHEQFF
V gene: TRBV5-8; clone size: .; J gene: TRBJ2-1; D gene: .; CDR3 DNA: TGTGCCAGCAGCTTGGAGACAGGCCGATACAATGAGCAGTTCTTC; CDR3 protein: CASSLETGRYNEQFF
V gene: TRBV25-1; clone size: .; J gene: TRBJ1-1; D gene: TRBD1; CDR3 DNA: TGTGCCAGCACTTCAGGGGGCGCTTCGGGGACTGAAGCTTTCTTT; CDR3 protein: CASTSGGASGTEAFF
V gene: TRBV5-1; clone size: .; J gene: TRBJ1-1; D gene: .; CDR3 DNA: TGCGCCAGCAGCTTGGCCGGGGGGGCGTACACTGAAGCTTTCTTT; CDR3 protein: CASSLAGGAYTEAFF
V gene: TRBV7-3; clone size: .; J gene: TRBJ2-1; D gene: TRBD2; CDR3 DNA: TGTGCCAGCAGCTTAACTGGGACTAGCGGGGGATCCTCCTACAATGAGCAGTTCTTC; CDR3 protein: CASSLTGTSGGSSYNEQFF
V gene: TRBV3-1/TRBV3-2; clone size: .; J gene: TRBJ2-7; D gene: TRBD1; CDR3 DNA: TGTGCCAGCAGCCACCTGGGACAGGGTACCTACGAGCAGTACTTC; CDR3 protein: CASSHLGQGTYEQYF
V gene: TRBV7-3; clone size: .; J gene: TRBJ1-6; D gene: .; CDR3 DNA: TGTGCCAGCAGCTTAACAGCCGCAAGGAATTCACCCCTCCACTTT; CDR3 protein: CASSLTAARNSPLHF
V gene: TRBV6-2/TRBV6-3; clone size: .; J gene: TRBJ1-5; D gene: .; CDR3 DNA: TGTGCCAGCAGTTACTTGTGTCCTTCTGCCCAGCATTTT; CDR3 protein: CASSYLCPSAQHF
V gene: TRBV7-9; clone size: .; J gene: TRBJ2-3; D gene: .; CDR3 DNA: TGTGCCAGCAGCAAGGACCAGGGAGCAGATACGCAGTATTTT; CDR3 protein: CASSKDQGADTQYF
V gene: TRBV4-3; clone size: .; J gene: TRBJ2-3; D gene: TRBD2; CDR3 DNA: TGCGCCAGCAGCCAAGCGCCATCGGCGGGGGAGGGCACAGATACGCAGTATTTT; CDR3 protein: CASSQAPSAGEGTDTQYF
V gene: TRBV5-6; clone size: .; J gene: TRBJ2-7; D gene: .; CDR3 DNA: TGTGCCAGCAGCACCGCCTACGAGCAGTACTTC; CDR3 protein: CASSTAYEQYF
V gene: TRBV13; clone size: .; J gene: TRBJ2-1; D gene: .; CDR3 DNA: TGTGCCAGCAGCCTCGCCCGTCATGATGAGCAGTTCTTC; CDR3 protein: CASSLARHDEQFF
V gene: TRBV5-8; clone size: .; J gene: TRBJ1-4; D gene: TRBD1; CDR3 DNA: TGTGCCAGCAGCCCGGGGACAGGGCTTAATGAAAAACTGTTTTTT; CDR3 protein: CASSPGTGLNEKLFF
V gene: TRBV5-5; clone size: .; J gene: TRBJ1-2; D gene: .; CDR3 DNA: TGTGCCAGCAGCTTGGTGCTCGGGGTTAGCTATGGCTACACCTTC; CDR3 protein: CASSLVLGVSYGYTF
V gene: TRBV28; clone size: once; J gene: TRBJ2-5; D gene: .; CDR3 DNA: TGTGCCAGCAGTTTATCAGAGACCCAGTACTTC; CDR3 protein: CASSLSETQYF
V gene: TRBV3-1/TRBV3-2; clone size: .; J gene: TRBJ2-3; D gene: .; CDR3 DNA: TGTGCCAGCAGCTCGGGGATTTCGGCTCCCACAGATACGCAGTATTTT; CDR3 protein: CASSSGISAPTDTQYF
V gene: TRBV7-9; clone size: .; J gene: TRBJ1-5; D gene: .; CDR3 DNA: TGTGCCAGCAGCTTAGCGGGAAGCAATCAGCCCCAGCATTTT; CDR3 protein: CASSLAGSNQPQHF
V gene: TRBV14; clone size: few; J gene: TRBJ2-2; D gene: .; CDR3 DNA: TGTGCCAGCAGCCAAGATGGCCCTACCGGGGAGCTGTTTTTT; CDR3 protein: CASSQDGPTGELFF
V gene: TRBV30; clone size: once; J gene: TRBJ1-5; D gene: .; CDR3 DNA: TGTGCCTGGACGATGGGGGGCCCTCAGCCCCAGCATTTT; CDR3 protein: CAWTMGGPQPQHF
V gene: TRBV2; clone size: once; J gene: TRBJ1-5; D gene: TRBD1; CDR3 DNA: TGTGCCACCGCCGGACAGGCAAATCAGCCCCAGCATTTT; CDR3 protein: CATAGQANQPQHF
V gene: TRBV29-1; clone size: .; J gene: TRBJ2-1; D gene: .; CDR3 DNA: TGCAGCGTTGAAGTTTTGTTACTTTGGGCATACAATGAGCAGTTCTTC; CDR3 protein: CSVEVLLLWAYNEQFF
V gene: TRBV10-3; clone size: .; J gene: TRBJ2-1; D gene: TRBD1; CDR3 DNA: TGTGCCATCAGTGAGCCCATTGACAGGGTTGCCTACAATGAGCAGTTCTTC; CDR3 protein: CAISEPIDRVAYNEQFF
V gene: TRBV2; clone size: .; J gene: TRBJ2-5; D gene: .; CDR3 DNA: TGTGCCAGCAGTGAGGTGGCACGTCAAGAGACCCAGTACTTC; CDR3 protein: CASSEVARQETQYF
V gene: TRBV9; clone size: .; J gene: TRBJ2-1; D gene: .; CDR3 DNA: TGTGCCAGCAGCTCACGAAGATTCTCAGGGGCCGATGAGCAGTTCTTC; CDR3 protein: CASSSRRFSGADEQFF
V gene: TRBV30; clone size: .; J gene: TRBJ2-1; D gene: .; CDR3 DNA: TGTGCCTGGAGTATTCAAGGGAATCAGTTCTTC; CDR3 protein: CAWSIQGNQFF
V gene: TRBV7-9; clone size: .; J gene: TRBJ2-1; D gene: .; CDR3 DNA: TGTGCCAGCAGCTTAGTGCGTTTGGAAGGCAATGAGCAGTTCTTC; CDR3 protein: CASSLVRLEGNEQFF
V gene: TRBV27; clone size: once; J gene: TRBJ2-5; D gene: .; CDR3 DNA: TGTGCCAGCAGTTTCAGCCCGCAAGAGACCCAGTACTTC; CDR3 protein: CASSFSPQETQYF
V gene: TRBV7-2; clone size: .; J gene: TRBJ1-6; D gene: TRBD1; CDR3 DNA: TGTGCCAGCAGCTTAGCCGAAGGGACAGGCGGCGGGGCCCTCCACTTT; CDR3 protein: CASSLAEGTGGGALHF
V gene: TRBV7-9; clone size: .; J gene: TRBJ1-5; D gene: TRBD1; CDR3 DNA: TGTGCCAGCAGCCGAACGACAGGGGGCAATCAGCCCCAGCATTTT; CDR3 protein: CASSRTTGGNQPQHF
V gene: TRBV5-6; clone size: .; J gene: TRBJ1-1; D gene: .; CDR3 DNA: TGTGCCAGCGGGTTACAGGGTCTGAACACTGAAGCTTTCTTT; CDR3 protein: CASGLQGLNTEAFF
V gene: TRBV3-1/TRBV3-2; clone size: once; J gene: TRBJ1-2; D gene: .; CDR3 DNA: TGTGCCAGCAGCCAAGATCGACTTCGGGGCTACACCTTC; CDR3 protein: CASSQDRLRGYTF
V gene: TRBV3-1/TRBV3-2; clone size: .; J gene: TRBJ2-7; D gene: TRBD1; CDR3 DNA: TGTGCCAGCAGCCCATGGACAGGGAGATCCTACGAGCAGTACTTC; CDR3 protein: CASSPWTGRSYEQYF
V gene: TRBV6-5; clone size: .; J gene: TRBJ2-7; D gene: TRBD2; CDR3 DNA: TGTGCCACGCCAGCCGCGGGGGGAACCTACGAGCAGTACTTC; CDR3 protein: CATPAAGGTYEQYF
V gene: TRBV3-1/TRBV3-2; clone size: .; J gene: TRBJ1-2; D gene: .; CDR3 DNA: TGTGCCAGCAGCCAAGGGTATGACGATTACTATGGCTACACCTTC; CDR3 protein: CASSQGYDDYYGYTF